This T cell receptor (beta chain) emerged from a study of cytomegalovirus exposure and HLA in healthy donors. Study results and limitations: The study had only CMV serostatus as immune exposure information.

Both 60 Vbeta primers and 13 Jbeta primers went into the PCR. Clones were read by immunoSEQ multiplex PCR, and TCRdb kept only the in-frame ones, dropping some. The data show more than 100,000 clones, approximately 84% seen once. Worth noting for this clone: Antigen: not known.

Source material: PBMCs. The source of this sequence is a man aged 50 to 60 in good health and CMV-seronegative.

The CDR3 reads CASRAGGEAGELFF. CDR3 coding DNA: TGCGCCAGCAGAGCGGGAGGCGAGGCCGGGGAGCTGTTTTTT. The chain uses TRBV5-1 and TRBJ2-2; 9 bases align to TRBD2. The CDR3 extends over 14 amino acids. Germline assignment: CDR1 SGHRS and CDR2 YFSETQ. V lost 5 bases and J lost 6; bases outside the gene matches: 5.